This T cell receptor (beta chain) was sequenced in a study of blood T cell repertoires in COVID-19. Whole-study context: In each case, the material was cDNA or gDNA derived from T cells, B-cell-depleted T cells, or PBMCs.

V shed 6 bases and J 11 bases; nucleotides not matched to a gene: 21. Germline CDR1 reads MNHEY; CDR2 reads SVGEGT. This CDR3 comprises 17 residues. The authors' processing: Amplified reference gene primers provided the basis for estimating nucleated cell counts. Only in-frame clones appear in the TCRdb table, and some are missing; sequencing was by immunoSEQ multiplex PCR. That table supplies the V and J calls and clone size; D and trimming were determined from the DNA. The sample consists of around 100,000 clones, roughly 82% of them appearing once. The J gene is TRBJ2-3, the V gene TRBV6-2 or TRBV6-3, with TRBD1 matching 9 bases. This TCR derives from a human donor in a cohort sampled during active COVID-19. Material for sequencing was peripheral blood. CDR3 sequence (DNA): TGTGCCAGCAGCCTCCCCGTGAAGGACAGGGGATCTTTTGGGCAGTATTTT. Amino acid sequence: CASSLPVKDRGSFGQYF.